This T cell receptor (beta chain) was observed in a study of blood T cell repertoires in COVID-19. For the study at large: Collection of acute and convalescent COVID-19 samples took place in the United States, Italy and Spain. T cells, B-cell-depleted T cells, or PBMCs supplied cDNA or gDNA.

Original processing methods: Amplification from reference gene primers served as the basis for estimated nucleated cell counts. Assay used: immunoSEQ multiplex PCR; TCRdb lists only in-frame clones, some missing. That table furnishes V, J and clone size, whereas the DNA furnished D and trimming. The sample holds 70,000 or so clones; roughly nine tenths are singletons and the top ten take roughly 3.9%. The table lists this clone with a count of one. Material for sequencing was peripheral blood. This sequence originates from a man between 65 and 79 years old with active COVID-19.

The CDR3 reads CATSRDSGMASGRENTQYF. The CDR3 nucleotides read TGTGCCACCAGCAGAGATTCGGGTATGGCTAGCGGGAGGGAGAATACGCAGTATTTT. The chain employs TRBV15 and TRBJ2-3, with TRBD2 matching 12 bases. There are 19 residues in the CDR3. CDR1 is LNHNV and CDR2 is YYDKDF in the germline V gene (reference sequence). V shed 0 bases and J 7 bases; nucleotides not matched to a gene: 14.